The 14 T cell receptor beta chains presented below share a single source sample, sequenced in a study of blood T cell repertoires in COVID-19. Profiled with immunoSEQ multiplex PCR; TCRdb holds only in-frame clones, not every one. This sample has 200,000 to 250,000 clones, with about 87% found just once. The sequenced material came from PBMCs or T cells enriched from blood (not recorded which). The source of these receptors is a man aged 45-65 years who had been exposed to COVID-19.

The CDR3 sequence is CAISEDRDQPQHF. As DNA, the CDR3 is TGTGCCATCAGTGAGGATCGGGATCAGCCCCAGCATTTT. The rearrangement joins TRBV10-3 to TRBJ1-5; D is uncertain. Germline CDR1 and CDR2: ENHRY and SYGVKD. V lost 2 bases to trimming and J lost 5 bases, with 7 bases between them. The CDR3 contains 13 residues.

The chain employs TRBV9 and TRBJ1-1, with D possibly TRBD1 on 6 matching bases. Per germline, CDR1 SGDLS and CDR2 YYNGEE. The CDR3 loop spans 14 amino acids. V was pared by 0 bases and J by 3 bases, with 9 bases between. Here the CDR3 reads CASSVGQVYTEAFF. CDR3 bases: TGTGCCAGCAGCGTAGGACAGGTCTACACTGAAGCTTTCTTT.

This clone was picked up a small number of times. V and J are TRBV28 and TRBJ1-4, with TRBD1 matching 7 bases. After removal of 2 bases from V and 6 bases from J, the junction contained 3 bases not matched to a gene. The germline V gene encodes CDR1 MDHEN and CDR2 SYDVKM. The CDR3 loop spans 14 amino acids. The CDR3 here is CASSLDRAYEKLFF. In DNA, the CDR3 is TGTGCCAGCAGTTTAGACAGGGCGTATGAAAAACTGTTTTTT.

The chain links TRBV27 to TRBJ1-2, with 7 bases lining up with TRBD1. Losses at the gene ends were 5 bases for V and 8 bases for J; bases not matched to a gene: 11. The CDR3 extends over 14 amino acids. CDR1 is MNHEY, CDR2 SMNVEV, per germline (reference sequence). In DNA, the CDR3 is TGTGCCAGCAGTCCTCAGACAGGGCTACAAGGCTACACCTTC. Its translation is CASSPQTGLQGYTF.

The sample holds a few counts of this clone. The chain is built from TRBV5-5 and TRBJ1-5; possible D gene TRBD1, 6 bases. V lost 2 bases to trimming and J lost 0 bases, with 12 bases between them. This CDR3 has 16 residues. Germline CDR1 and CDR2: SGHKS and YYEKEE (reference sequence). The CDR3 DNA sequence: TGTGCCAGCAGCTTCGGACAGCCCTCTAGCAATCAGCCCCAGCATTTT. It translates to CASSFGQPSSNQPQHF.

CDR3 nucleotides: TGTGCCAGCAGTGCGGACACCCCCTCTGGAAACACCATATATTTT. Translated: CASSADTPSGNTIYF. The chain uses TRBV2 and TRBJ1-3, with TRBD1 as a possible D gene (5 bases). Trimming pared 4 bases from V and 0 bases from J, leaving 10 bases between. Germline CDR1 and CDR2: SNHLY and FYNNEI. This CDR3 has 15 residues.

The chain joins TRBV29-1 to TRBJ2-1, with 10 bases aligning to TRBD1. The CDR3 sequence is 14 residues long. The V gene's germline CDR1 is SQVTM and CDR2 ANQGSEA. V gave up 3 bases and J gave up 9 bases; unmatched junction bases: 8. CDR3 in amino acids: CSVDGTGVQGEQFF. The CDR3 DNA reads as TGCAGCGTTGACGGGACAGGGGTTCAAGGTGAGCAGTTCTTC.

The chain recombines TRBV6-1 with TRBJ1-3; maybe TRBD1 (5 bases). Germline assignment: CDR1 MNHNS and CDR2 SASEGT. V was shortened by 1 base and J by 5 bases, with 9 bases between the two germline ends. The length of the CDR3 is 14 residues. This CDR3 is CASSEGPGRNTIYF. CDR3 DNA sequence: TGTGCCAGCAGTGAAGGCCCAGGGAGAAACACCATATATTTT.

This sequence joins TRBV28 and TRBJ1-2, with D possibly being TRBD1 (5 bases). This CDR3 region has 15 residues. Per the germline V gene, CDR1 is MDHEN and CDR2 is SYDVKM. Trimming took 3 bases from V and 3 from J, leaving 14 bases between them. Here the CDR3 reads CASSLEGAVDYGYTF. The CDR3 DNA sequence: TGTGCCAGCAGTTTGGAAGGGGCGGTAGACTATGGCTACACCTTC.

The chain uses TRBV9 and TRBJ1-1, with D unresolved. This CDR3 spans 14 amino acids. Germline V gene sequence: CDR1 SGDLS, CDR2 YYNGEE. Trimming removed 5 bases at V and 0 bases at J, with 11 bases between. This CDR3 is CASSAQSMNTEAFF. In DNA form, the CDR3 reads TGTGCCAGCAGTGCACAGTCCATGAACACTGAAGCTTTCTTT.

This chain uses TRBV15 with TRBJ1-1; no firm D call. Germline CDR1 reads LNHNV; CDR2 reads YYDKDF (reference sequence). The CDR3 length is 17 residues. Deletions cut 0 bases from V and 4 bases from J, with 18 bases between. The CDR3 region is CATSRDDGVIGVTEAFF. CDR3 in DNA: TGTGCCACCAGCAGAGATGATGGGGTGATCGGGGTCACTGAAGCTTTCTTT.

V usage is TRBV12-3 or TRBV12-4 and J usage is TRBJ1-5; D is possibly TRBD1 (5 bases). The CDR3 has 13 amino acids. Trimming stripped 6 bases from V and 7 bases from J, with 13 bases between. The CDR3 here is CASSVTPGQPQHF. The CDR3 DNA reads TGTGCCAGCAGCGTAACACCAGGGCAGCCCCAGCATTTT.

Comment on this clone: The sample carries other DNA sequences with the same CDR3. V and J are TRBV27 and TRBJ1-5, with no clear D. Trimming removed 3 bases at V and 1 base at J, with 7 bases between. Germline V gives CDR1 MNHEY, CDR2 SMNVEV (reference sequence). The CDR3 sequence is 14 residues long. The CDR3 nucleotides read TGTGCCAGCAGTTTGAGAGGAAGCAATCAGCCCCAGCATTTT. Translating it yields CASSLRGSNQPQHF.

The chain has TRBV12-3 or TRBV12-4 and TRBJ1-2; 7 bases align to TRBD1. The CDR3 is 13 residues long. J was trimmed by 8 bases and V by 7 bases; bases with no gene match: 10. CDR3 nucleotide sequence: TGTGCCAGCACCTTTTACAGGGGACAGGGCTACACCTTC. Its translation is CASTFYRGQGYTF.